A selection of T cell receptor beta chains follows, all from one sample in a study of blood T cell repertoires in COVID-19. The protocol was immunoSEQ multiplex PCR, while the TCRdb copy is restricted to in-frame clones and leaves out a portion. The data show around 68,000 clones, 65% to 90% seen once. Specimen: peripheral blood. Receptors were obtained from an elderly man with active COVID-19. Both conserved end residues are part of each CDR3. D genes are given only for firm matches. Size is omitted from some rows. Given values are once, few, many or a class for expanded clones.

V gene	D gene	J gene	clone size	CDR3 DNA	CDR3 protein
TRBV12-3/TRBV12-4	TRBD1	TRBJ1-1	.	TGTGCCACCGGGACAGGGATGGCTGAAGCTTTCTTT	CATGTGMAEAFF
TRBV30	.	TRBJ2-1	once	TGTGCCTTACGACTGATAGCGAACAATGAGCAGTTCTTC	CALRLIANNEQFF
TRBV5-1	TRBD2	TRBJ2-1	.	TGCGCCAGCAGCTTTATAGCGGGGGCATACAATGAGCAGTTCTTC	CASSFIAGAYNEQFF
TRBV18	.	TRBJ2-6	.	TGTGCCAGCTCACCTAGGGGCTCAGGGGCCAACGTCCTGACTTTC	CASSPRGSGANVLTF
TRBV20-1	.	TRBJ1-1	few	TGCAGTGCTAGAGATACCCGAGGAGCTTTCTTT	CSARDTRGAFF
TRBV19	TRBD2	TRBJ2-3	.	TGTGCCAGTAGCTCCCTCGGCGTAGCGGGAGGGAAGGGCACAGATACGCAGTATTTT	CASSSLGVAGGKGTDTQYF
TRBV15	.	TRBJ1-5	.	TGTGCCACCAGCAGTTATAGCAATCAGCCCCAGCATTTT	CATSSYSNQPQHF
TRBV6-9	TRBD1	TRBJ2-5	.	TGTGCCAGCAGGCGGGACAGGTACACTCAAGAGACCCAGTACTTC	CASRRDRYTQETQYF
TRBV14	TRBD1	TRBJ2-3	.	TGTGCCAGCAGCCGACAGGGGGGCACAGATACGCAGTATTTT	CASSRQGGTDTQYF
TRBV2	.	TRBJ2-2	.	TGTGCCAGCAGTGTTGAGGGGGCCGGGGAGCTGTTTTTT	CASSVEGAGELFF
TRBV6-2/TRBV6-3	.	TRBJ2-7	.	TGTGCCAGCAGTTACATCGAGGGATACGAGCAGTACTTC	CASSYIEGYEQYF
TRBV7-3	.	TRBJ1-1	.	TGTGCCAGCAGCCGGGGTGGGGACACTGAAGCTTTCTTT	CASSRGGDTEAFF
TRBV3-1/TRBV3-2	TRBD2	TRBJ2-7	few	TGTGCCAGCAGCCATGGGACTAGCGGGAGATACGAGCAGTACTTC	CASSHGTSGRYEQYF
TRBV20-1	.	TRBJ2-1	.	TGCAGTGCTAGTTTTAGCGGATCATACAATGAGCAGTTCTTC	CSASFSGSYNEQFF
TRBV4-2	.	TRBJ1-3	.	TGTGCCAGCAGCCAAAATGGCATTAACACCATATATTTT	CASSQNGINTIYF
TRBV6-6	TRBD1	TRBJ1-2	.	TGTGCCAGCAGTTATCGACAGGGGGACGGCTACACCTTC	CASSYRQGDGYTF
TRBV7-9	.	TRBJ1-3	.	TGTGCCAGCAGCAACAGTCCTGACACCATATATTTT	CASSNSPDTIYF
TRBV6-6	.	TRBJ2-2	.	TGTGCCAGCAGAACTTCGGACACTCACACCGGGGAGCTGTTTTTT	CASRTSDTHTGELFF
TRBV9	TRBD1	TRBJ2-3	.	TGTGCCAGCAGCGCCGGGACAGGGGTTAGCACAGATACGCAGTATTTT	CASSAGTGVSTDTQYF
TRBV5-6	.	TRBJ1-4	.	TGTGCCAGCAGCTTCAGGGGCACTAATGAAAAACTGTTTTTT	CASSFRGTNEKLFF
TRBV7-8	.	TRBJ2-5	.	TGTGCCAGCACCCGGAGTGCAGAGACCCAGTACTTC	CASTRSAETQYF
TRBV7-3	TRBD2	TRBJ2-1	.	TGTGCCAGCAGATATGAGCCTACTAGCGTTGAGCAGTTCTTC	CASRYEPTSVEQFF
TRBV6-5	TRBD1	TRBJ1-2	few	TGTGCCAGCAGTTACTCAACAGGGGGAGGGCTAGGCTACACCTTC	CASSYSTGGGLGYTF
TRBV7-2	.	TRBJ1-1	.	TGTGCCAGCAGGACCGGGACACTAAACACTGAAGCTTTCTTT	CASRTGTLNTEAFF
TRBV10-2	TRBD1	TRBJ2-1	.	TGCGCCAGCGGAAAGACAGGGGAACTTGAGCAGTTCTTC	CASGKTGELEQFF
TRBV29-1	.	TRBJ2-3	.	TGCAGCGCTCCGTCCTTTAGCGCCGGTACGCAGTATTTT	CSAPSFSAGTQYF
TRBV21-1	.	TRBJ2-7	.	TGTGCCAGCAGCGATGCGGGGTTTTCCGAGCAGTACTTC	CASSDAGFSEQYF
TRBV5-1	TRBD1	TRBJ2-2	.	TGCGCCAGCAGCTTGTACCCGGGACAGGGAAAGAACACCGGGGAGCTGTTTTTT	CASSLYPGQGKNTGELFF
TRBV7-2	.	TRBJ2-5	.	TGTGCCAGCAGCTTACAGCGGAAAGAGACCCAGTACTTC	CASSLQRKETQYF
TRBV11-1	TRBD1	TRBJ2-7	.	TGTGCCAGCAGCTTAGCGCATTCCGGGACAGGGTACGAGCAGTACTTC	CASSLAHSGTGYEQYF
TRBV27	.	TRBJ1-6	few	TGTGCCAGCAGCCAGGGACACACCTATAATTCACCCCTCCACTTT	CASSQGHTYNSPLHF
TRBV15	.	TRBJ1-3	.	TGTGCCACCAGCAGGGAGGTCTCTGGAAACACCATATATTTT	CATSREVSGNTIYF
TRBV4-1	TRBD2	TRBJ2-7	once	TGCGCCAGCAGCGTTCGGGGGGAATCTTCCTACGAGCAGTACTTC	CASSVRGESSYEQYF
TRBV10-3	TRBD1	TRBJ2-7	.	TGTGCCATCAGTGATCGAGGACAGGGAAGCGGCTACGAGCAGTACTTC	CAISDRGQGSGYEQYF
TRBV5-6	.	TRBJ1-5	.	TGTGCCAGCAGCTTGCGTACTGCGGGTATGGGCAATCAGCCCCAGCATTTT	CASSLRTAGMGNQPQHF
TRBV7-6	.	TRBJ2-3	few	TGTGCCAGCAGCTTAGGCGTACAGGGTTCTAGCACAGATACGCAGTATTTT	CASSLGVQGSSTDTQYF
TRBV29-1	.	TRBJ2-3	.	TGCAGCGTTCAGGAACCTCACACAGATACGCAGTATTTT	CSVQEPHTDTQYF
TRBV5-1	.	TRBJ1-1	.	TGCGCCAGCAGCTTGTCTCGGGGTGAAGCTTTCTTT	CASSLSRGEAFF
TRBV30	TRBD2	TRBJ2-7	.	TGTGCCTGGACGACTAGCCGCGAGCAGTACTTC	CAWTTSREQYF
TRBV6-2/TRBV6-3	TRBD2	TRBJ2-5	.	TGTGCCAGCAGTCCCGGACTAGCGGGAGTTGAGACCCAGTACTTC	CASSPGLAGVETQYF
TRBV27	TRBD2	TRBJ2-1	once	TGTGCCAGCACTTTTTGGGCTAGCGGGGGGGCCGGGAATGAGCAGTTCTTC	CASTFWASGGAGNEQFF
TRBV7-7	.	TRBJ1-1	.	TGTGCCAGCAGCGTACAGTTGAACACTGAAGCTTTCTTT	CASSVQLNTEAFF
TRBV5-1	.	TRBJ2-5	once	TGCGCCAGCAGCCTGAATCCGGGGGGCCGGGGACAAGAGACCCAGTACTTC	CASSLNPGGRGQETQYF
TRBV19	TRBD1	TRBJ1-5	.	TGTGCCAGTAGTGGGGGACAGGGAAAAAATCAGCCCCAGCATTTT	CASSGGQGKNQPQHF
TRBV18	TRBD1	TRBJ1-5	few	TGTGCCAGCTCACCAGACAGGGACCAGCCCCAGCATTTT	CASSPDRDQPQHF
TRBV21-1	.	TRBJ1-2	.	TGTGCCAGCCGTAGCATACAGGGGATAGGTGGCTACACCTTC	CASRSIQGIGGYTF
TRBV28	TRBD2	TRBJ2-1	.	TGTGCCAGCACTCCTCCGGGACTAGCGAGGAATGAGCAGTTCTTC	CASTPPGLARNEQFF
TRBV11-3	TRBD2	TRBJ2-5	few	TGTGCCAGCAGCTTAGGAATGGGGACTAGCGGGACGGAGACCCAGTACTTC	CASSLGMGTSGTETQYF
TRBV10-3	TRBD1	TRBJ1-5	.	TGTGCCATCAGTGAGGGACAGGTGGGTCAGCCCCAGCATTTT	CAISEGQVGQPQHF
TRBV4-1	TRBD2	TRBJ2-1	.	TGCGCCAGCAGCCAAGAGGGGACTAGCCAGTTCTTC	CASSQEGTSQFF
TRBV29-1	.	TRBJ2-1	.	TGCAGCGTTGAAGAGCGGGAAGGTTACGATGAGCAGTTCTTC	CSVEEREGYDEQFF
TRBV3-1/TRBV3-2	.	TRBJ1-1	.	TGTGCCAGCAGCCTGGGACACGCGAACACTGAAGCTTTCTTT	CASSLGHANTEAFF
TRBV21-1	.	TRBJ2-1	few	TGTGCCAGCAGCTCAAAGATAGCGGGAGGGCGCTGGAATGAGCAGTTCTTC	CASSSKIAGGRWNEQFF
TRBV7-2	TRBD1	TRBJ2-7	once	TGTGCCAGCAGCCCGGGACAGGGACCCTACGAGCAGTACTTC	CASSPGQGPYEQYF
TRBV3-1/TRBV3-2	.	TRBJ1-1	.	TGTGCCAGCAGCCGAACAGGGAACACTGAAGCTTTCTTT	CASSRTGNTEAFF
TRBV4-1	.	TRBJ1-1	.	TGCGCCAGCAGCCAAGAGGGCACCAGGGCCCCTGAAGCTTTCTTT	CASSQEGTRAPEAFF
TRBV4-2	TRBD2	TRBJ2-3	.	TGTGCCAGCAGCCTAGCGGGAGGGGGAGGGACAGATACGCAGTATTTT	CASSLAGGGGTDTQYF
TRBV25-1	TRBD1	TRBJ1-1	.	TGTGCCAGCAGTTCGGGACAGGGATTGACGACTGAAGCTTTCTTT	CASSSGQGLTTEAFF
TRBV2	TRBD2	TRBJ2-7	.	TGTGCCAGCAGTGATGAGAGGCTAGCGGGGGGAAGGGAGCAGTACTTC	CASSDERLAGGREQYF
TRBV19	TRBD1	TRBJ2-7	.	TGTGCCAGTTCGACAGGGGTACCCTACGAGCAGTACTTC	CASSTGVPYEQYF